Listed below are T cell receptor beta chains from one sample, sequenced in a study of blood T cell repertoires in COVID-19. Measured with immunoSEQ multiplex PCR; TCRdb has only the in-frame clones, and not every one. The sample lists approximately 380,000 clones; more than 85% were seen once. The sequenced sample was PBMCs or T cells enriched from blood (not recorded which). The receptors were gathered from a woman between 40 and 55 years old who had been exposed to COVID-19. CDR3s include the opening cysteine and the closing phenylalanine or tryptophan. Each record gives: V gene, D gene, clone size, J gene, CDR3 protein, CDR3 DNA. The D gene is left open where the match is weak. Clone size is stated in some rows and not others, as once, few, many or a class when expanded.

TRBV28	.	.	TRBJ1-6	CASSLGGSPLHF	TGTGCCAGCAGTTTAGGAGGCTCACCCCTCCACTTT
TRBV2	.	.	TRBJ2-1	CASSSIGENEQFF	TGTGCCAGCAGTTCCATCGGGGAGAATGAGCAGTTCTTC
TRBV5-6	TRBD1	.	TRBJ1-2	CASSFRDRRTF	TGTGCCAGCAGCTTCCGGGACAGGCGGACCTTC
TRBV6-6	.	.	TRBJ1-2	CASSYKDSGYTF	TGTGCCAGCAGTTATAAAGACTCTGGCTACACCTTC
TRBV27	.	once	TRBJ1-3	CASSRHSGNTIYF	TGTGCCAGCAGTCGACACTCTGGAAACACCATATATTTT
TRBV10-1	.	.	TRBJ2-1	CASSVQQGGRNEQFF	TGCGCCAGCAGTGTTCAGCAGGGTGGTCGCAATGAGCAGTTCTTC
TRBV5-6	TRBD1	.	TRBJ1-4	CASSGTGSSNEKLFF	TGTGCCAGCAGCGGGACAGGGTCTAGTAATGAAAAACTGTTTTTT
TRBV28	TRBD1	.	TRBJ1-5	CASSATTGVEPQHF	TGTGCCAGCAGTGCTACGACAGGGGTGGAGCCCCAGCATTTT
TRBV13	TRBD1	.	TRBJ2-6	CASSTRTGGTGANVLTF	TGTGCCAGCAGCACCCGGACAGGGGGCACTGGGGCCAACGTCCTGACTTTC
TRBV25-1	TRBD1	.	TRBJ1-2	CASRETGGVGGYTF	TGTGCCAGCAGAGAGACAGGGGGCGTGGGTGGCTACACCTTC
TRBV2	TRBD1	.	TRBJ1-1	CASTLRTGGDTEAFF	TGTGCCAGCACCCTGAGGACAGGGGGTGACACTGAAGCTTTCTTT
TRBV30	.	.	TRBJ2-1	CAWRPGNLYNEQFF	TGTGCCTGGAGACCGGGAAACCTCTACAATGAGCAGTTCTTC
TRBV27	.	.	TRBJ2-1	CASSLEQNPNEQFF	TGTGCCAGCAGTTTAGAACAGAACCCCAATGAGCAGTTCTTC
TRBV19	TRBD1	.	TRBJ1-5	CASSIPGQGGGNQPQHF	TGTGCCAGTAGTATTCCGGGACAGGGGGGTGGCAATCAGCCCCAGCATTTT
TRBV2	.	.	TRBJ1-6	CASTKAGQLINSPLHF	TGTGCCAGCACCAAAGCCGGACAGTTGATCAATTCACCCCTCCACTTT
TRBV5-4	.	.	TRBJ1-2	CASSLDRNLYGYTF	TGTGCCAGCAGCTTGGACAGAAACCTCTATGGCTACACCTTC
TRBV6-2/TRBV6-3	.	.	TRBJ1-2	CASSYSAGSEGYTF	TGTGCCAGCAGTTACTCAGCGGGCTCGGAAGGCTACACCTTC
TRBV18	.	.	TRBJ2-1	CASSLGPDNEQFF	TGTGCCAGCTCACTGGGGCCTGACAATGAGCAGTTCTTC
TRBV7-8	.	.	TRBJ1-1	CASSSNKAQGYTEAFF	TGTGCCAGCAGCTCCAACAAGGCACAGGGCTACACTGAAGCTTTCTTT
TRBV3-1/TRBV3-2	.	.	TRBJ1-2	CASSQETGGPWGYTF	TGTGCCAGCAGCCAAGAAACCGGGGGTCCCTGGGGCTACACCTTC
TRBV3-1/TRBV3-2	TRBD2	.	TRBJ2-5	CASSRKTREAQYF	TGTGCCAGCAGCCGGAAGACCCGGGAGGCCCAGTACTTC
TRBV27	TRBD1	.	TRBJ1-6	CASRGTGGNSPLHF	TGTGCCAGCAGGGGGACAGGGGGTAATTCACCCCTCCACTTT
TRBV28	.	.	TRBJ2-1	CASTTVYNEQFF	TGTGCCAGCACGACTGTTTACAATGAGCAGTTCTTC
TRBV14	.	.	TRBJ1-5	CASSPGLNQPQHF	TGTGCCAGCAGCCCGGGACTCAATCAGCCCCAGCATTTT
TRBV29-1	TRBD1	.	TRBJ1-2	CSVLGQGGVYGYTF	TGCAGCGTGCTGGGACAGGGTGGGGTCTATGGCTACACCTTC
TRBV12-5	.	.	TRBJ2-3	CASGLRGYTDTQYF	TGTGCTAGTGGTTTGCGGGGGTACACAGATACGCAGTATTTT
TRBV9	.	once	TRBJ2-1	CASSQGGSGRNEQFF	TGTGCCAGCAGCCAAGGAGGGAGTGGCCGGAATGAGCAGTTCTTC
TRBV15	TRBD1	.	TRBJ1-4	CATSTTTGISFRTNEKLFF	TGTGCCACCAGCACAACGACAGGGATAAGCTTTCGCACTAATGAAAAACTGTTTTTT
TRBV7-9	TRBD1	.	TRBJ2-3	CASSWGQPSTDTQYF	TGTGCCAGCAGCTGGGGACAGCCTAGCACAGATACGCAGTATTTT
TRBV30	TRBD1	.	TRBJ1-4	CAWSLGTANEKLFF	TGTGCCTGGAGTTTAGGGACAGCTAATGAAAAACTGTTTTTT
TRBV29-1	TRBD1	.	TRBJ1-1	CSVERTGLNTEAFF	TGCAGCGTTGAGAGGACAGGTCTGAACACTGAAGCTTTCTTT
TRBV3-1/TRBV3-2	TRBD2	once	TRBJ2-1	CASSFIPGLAGGKFFYNEQFF	TGTGCCAGCAGCTTTATCCCGGGACTAGCGGGGGGAAAGTTCTTCTACAATGAGCAGTTCTTC
TRBV9	.	.	TRBJ1-4	CASSAPGAGEKLFF	TGTGCCAGCAGCGCCCCAGGGGCGGGTGAAAAACTGTTTTTT
TRBV24-1	TRBD1	few	TRBJ2-2	CATGNLGQGAAGELFF	TGTGCCACCGGAAATTTGGGACAGGGGGCAGCCGGGGAGCTGTTTTTT
TRBV7-3	.	.	TRBJ2-2	CASSSTGPSNTGELFF	TGTGCCAGCAGTTCAACAGGGCCCTCGAACACCGGGGAGCTGTTTTTT
TRBV11-3	.	few	TRBJ2-7	CASSLDQALPHF	TGTGCCAGCAGCTTAGATCAGGCCTTACCACACTTC
TRBV19	TRBD1	.	TRBJ1-2	CASNPGQGNYGYTF	TGTGCCAGTAACCCCGGACAGGGAAACTATGGCTACACCTTC
TRBV10-1	TRBD2	.	TRBJ2-7	CASSVGGAGLSSYEQYF	TGCGCCAGCAGCGTTGGAGGAGCGGGACTGAGCTCCTACGAGCAGTACTTC
TRBV7-9	.	few	TRBJ1-4	CASSPGGAGMGEKLFF	TGTGCCAGCAGCCCGGGGGGCGCAGGGATGGGCGAAAAACTGTTTTTT
TRBV5-4	.	.	TRBJ1-5	CASSLDGQPQHF	TGTGCCAGCAGCTTAGACGGGCAGCCCCAGCATTTT
TRBV9	.	.	TRBJ2-7	CASSIQGGSHEQYF	TGTGCCAGCAGCATACAGGGAGGGTCACACGAGCAGTACTTC
TRBV29-1	TRBD1	.	TRBJ1-4	CSATGGFGEKLFF	TGCAGCGCCACAGGGGGGTTTGGTGAAAAACTGTTTTTT
TRBV19	TRBD1	.	TRBJ1-5	CASSIVGQGGQPQHF	TGTGCCAGTAGTATCGTGGGACAGGGCGGTCAGCCCCAGCATTTT
TRBV6-5	.	.	TRBJ1-6	CASSYSKRTNSPLHF	TGTGCCAGCAGTTACTCGAAACGGACAAATTCACCCCTCCACTTT
TRBV24-1	.	.	TRBJ1-2	CATSDFTGRDGYTF	TGTGCCACCAGTGATTTTACAGGGAGGGATGGCTACACCTTC
TRBV9	TRBD2	.	TRBJ2-7	CASSPLGGGSYEQYF	TGTGCCAGCAGCCCCTTAGGCGGGGGGTCCTACGAGCAGTACTTC
TRBV27	.	.	TRBJ1-1	CASSLPGRNTEAFF	TGTGCCAGCAGTTTACCCGGGAGGAACACTGAAGCTTTCTTT
TRBV24-1	TRBD1	.	TRBJ2-3	CATSDGTVSTDTQYF	TGTGCCACCAGTGACGGGACAGTCAGCACAGATACGCAGTATTTT
TRBV21-1	.	.	TRBJ1-2	CASSKGQGGGGYTF	TGTGCCAGCAGCAAAGGCCAGGGGGGTGGTGGCTACACCTTC
TRBV9	TRBD1	.	TRBJ2-3	CASSFGQGRTDTQYF	TGTGCCAGCAGCTTCGGACAGGGCCGCACAGATACGCAGTATTTT
TRBV5-5	.	once	TRBJ1-6	CASSLGLNSPLHF	TGTGCCAGCAGCCTGGGGCTTAATTCACCCCTCCACTTT
TRBV3-1/TRBV3-2	.	.	TRBJ1-2	CASSPTTGFGYTF	TGTGCCAGCAGCCCAACTACAGGGTTTGGCTACACCTTC
TRBV5-6	.	.	TRBJ1-2	CASSLDGGTYGYTF	TGTGCCAGCAGCTTGGACGGGGGGACTTATGGCTACACCTTC
TRBV5-1	.	.	TRBJ1-4	CASRSHNQGSSNEKLFF	TGCGCCAGCAGATCACACAACCAGGGATCGTCCAATGAAAAACTGTTTTTT